This is a list of T cell receptor beta chains from one sample in a study of tumor and adjacent non-tumor tissue in lung cancer. TCRdb analysed the multiplex PCR reads with MiXCR anew, one entry per CDR3 protein. The sample has about 85,000 distinct CDR3 sequences, about 66% seen once; the top ten hold roughly 15%. The material sequenced was lung tumor tissue. The receptors here all came from a man between 70 and 80 years old with non-small cell lung cancer. The CDR3 runs from the conserved cysteine through the conserved F or W. Each record gives: V gene, J gene, D gene, clone size, CDR3 length, CDR3 protein, CDR3 DNA. The D gene is left open where the match is weak. Some rows mark clone size as missing; the rest say once, few, many or name a class of expanded clone.

>TRBV28|TRBJ2-1|-|few|15
CASSSSGTRANEQFF
TGTGCCAGCAGTTCTTCCGGGACTCGGGCCAATGAGCAGTTCTTC
>TRBV4-2|TRBJ2-5|-|once|16
CASSRGPGGGQWTQYF
TGTGCCAGCAGCCGAGGCCCGGGGGGCGGACAATGGACCCAGTACTTC
>TRBV5-4|TRBJ2-7|-|many|13
CASSLDMFSEQYF
TGTGCCAGCAGCTTAGACATGTTCAGCGAGCAGTACTTC
>TRBV11-2|TRBJ2-3|TRBD2|medium-sized|15
CASSLDTGGRYTQYF
TGTGCCAGCAGCTTAGATACGGGAGGGAGGTATACGCAGTATTTT
>TRBV19|TRBJ2-2|TRBD1|few|15
CASRAQGASTGELFF
TGTGCCAGTAGGGCCCAGGGGGCTAGCACCGGGGAGCTGTTTTTT
>TRBV20-1|TRBJ1-5|-|many|15
CSAIMTGRSNQPQHF
TGCAGTGCGATTATGACCGGGAGGAGCAATCAGCCCCAGCATTTT
>TRBV2|TRBJ2-7|-|-|12
CASNMGRDEQYF
TGTGCCAGCAATATGGGCAGGGACGAGCAGTACTTC
>TRBV5-1|TRBJ2-5|-|-|17
CASSLGGFSVYQETQYF
TGCGCCAGTAGCTTGGGGGGCTTTAGCGTGTACCAAGAGACCCAGTATTTC
>TRBV4-2|TRBJ2-1|-|few|14
CASSQRDKYNGQFF
TGTGCCAGCAGTCAAAGGGACAAGTACAATGGGCAGTTCTTC
>TRBV9|TRBJ2-7|TRBD1|-|14
CASSVGTGINEQYF
TGTGCCAGCAGCGTAGGGACAGGGATCAACGAGCAGTACTTC
>TRBV6-1|TRBJ2-2|-|-|13
CASSKWDRGELFF
TGTGCCAGCAGCAAATGGGACCGTGGGGAGCTGTTTTTT
>TRBV6-1|TRBJ2-6|-|-|17
CGSTVGTMSSGANVLTF
TGTGGCAGCACAGTCGGGACAATGTCCTCTGGGGCCAACGTCCTGACTTTC
>TRBV4-1|TRBJ2-3|-|-|17
CASSQARTRGNTDAQYF
TGCGCCAGCAGCCAGGCCCGGACAAGGGGAAACACAGATGCGCAGTATTTT
>TRBV29-1|TRBJ2-7|TRBD2|-|14
CSVGTSGSGGAQYF
TGCAGCGTGGGGACTAGCGGGAGTGGAGGGGCGCAGTACTTC
>TRBV4-1|TRBJ2-4|TRBD1|-|16
CASSRDPQGAQNIQNF
TGCGCCAGCAGCCGAGATCCGCAGGGGGCCCAAAACATTCAGAACTTC
>TRBV11-3|TRBJ1-1|TRBD1|few|13
CASSHRGRTEAFF
TGTGCCAGCAGCCACAGGGGGAGGACTGAAGCTTTCTTT
>TRBV5-1|TRBJ2-7|TRBD1|-|15
CASIWLTGTTYGQYF
TGCGCCAGCATCTGGTTGACAGGGACGACCTACGGGCAGTACTTC
>TRBV28|TRBJ2-1|TRBD1|few|15
CAGLDQGAGYNEQLF
TGTGCCGGACTGGACCAGGGGGCCGGCTACAATGAGCAGTTATTC
>TRBV11-1|TRBJ2-7|TRBD1|-|15
CARSLDGTGNYEQYF
TGTGCCCGCAGCTTAGACGGGACAGGGAACTACGAGCAATACTTC
>TRBV10-3|TRBJ2-7|TRBD1|many|16
CAISAVGGQGSYEQYF
TGTGCCATCAGTGCGGTGGGGGGACAGGGGTCCTACGAGCAGTACTTC
>TRBV5-5|TRBJ2-5|-|-|14
CASSISGDQETQNF
TGTGCCAGCAGCATCTCAGGAGACCAAGAGACCCAGAACTTC
>TRBV4-1|TRBJ2-5|TRBD1|-|15
CASSQVVRGQETRYF
TGCGCCAGCAGCCAAGTAGTAAGGGGGCAGGAGACCCGGTACTTC
>TRBV28|TRBJ2-1|TRBD1|once|16
CGSSSYRQGAYNEQFF
TGTGGCAGCAGTTCATATCGACAGGGGGCGTACAATGAGCAGTTCTTC
>TRBV11-3|TRBJ1-1|-|medium-sized|11
CASSLHGEAFF
TGTGCCAGCAGCTTACACGGAGAAGCTTTCTTT
>TRBV11-2|TRBJ2-3|TRBD2|-|16
CTSSLDRTTSADTWYF
TGTACCAGCAGCTTAGACAGGACGACTAGCGCAGATACGTGGTATTTT
>TRBV29-1|TRBJ2-5|-|-|13
CSVEAGMEEIQYF
TGCAGCGTTGAGGCTGGGATGGAAGAGATCCAGTACTTC
>TRBV28|TRBJ1-5|TRBD1|many|14
CASSRVRGIKPQHF
TGTGCCAGCAGTCGCGTCAGGGGGATCAAACCCCAGCATTTT
>TRBV4-2|TRBJ1-5|-|many|14
CASSQDGGNQPQHF
TGTGCCAGCAGCCAAGATGGTGGCAATCAGCCCCAGCATTTT
>TRBV5-4|TRBJ2-3|-|many|12
CASSGLRDTQYF
TGTGCCAGCAGCGGACTACGGGATACGCAGTATTTT
>TRBV6-1|TRBJ2-3|-|-|16
CASSHRDHRGRDTQYF
TGTGCCAGCAGCCATAGGGACCATCGTGGTAGAGATACGCAGTATTTT
>TRBV12-3/TRBV12-4|TRBJ2-3|TRBD1|-|14
CASSSGGTTDTQYF
TGTGCCAGCAGTTCAGGGGGCACCACAGATACGCAGTATTTT
>TRBV6-1|TRBJ2-2|TRBD1|-|18
CASSARDSDIARIGELFF
TGTGCCAGCAGTGCCCGGGACAGTGATATCGCCCGCATCGGGGAGCTGTTTTTT
>TRBV19|TRBJ1-1|-|few|13
CASSHLINTEAFF
TGTGCCAGTAGTCATCTAATCAACACTGAAGCTTTCTTT